Only one count was recorded for the clone carrying this T cell receptor delta chain. The antigen is unknown. These data originate in a study of Vδ1+ human thymocytes. V was clipped by 2 bases and J by 3 bases, with 37 bases between them. Germline V lookup: CDR1 TSWWSYY, CDR2 QGS. This CDR3 region has 23 residues. General observations from the study: Highly polyclonal TRG and TRD repertoires with Gaussian CDR3 length distributions appeared in thymus.

Sequences come from RNA converted to cDNA by reverse transcription. Pooled V-gene forward primers with one constant-region reverse primer generated the CDR3 amplicons by multiplex PCR. With CATT, TCRdb re-called clones from the multiplex PCR reads. The table has 21,000 or so delta-chain clones, roughly 7.3% seen once. The receptor was derived from a child less than two years old who had congenital heart surgery. The chain employs TRDV1 and TRDJ1, with D perhaps matching TRDD2 (7 bases). The J gene, left out of TCRdb, was set here by checking the DNA against germline. The sequenced material came from Vdelta1+ gamma-delta thymocytes from the thymus. The subset was: FACS-sorted CD3+ TCRalphabeta- TCRVdelta1+ TCRVdelta2- thymocytes. DNA for the CDR3: TGTGCTCTTGGGGAAACTCCTTTCCTACGGGGGGGGGACCCGAGACGGCGCGCCGATAAACTCATCTTT. This sequence encodes CALGETPFLRGGDPRRRADKLIF.